What follows is one T cell receptor beta chain and its context. The sample is drawn from a study of cytotoxic CD8 clonotypes in ibrutinib-treated CLL. Using immunoSEQ multiplex PCR, the repertoire was profiled, and TCRdb retains in-frame clones only, with some absent. Of 250,000 to 350,000 clones listed, roughly four fifths were seen once; the top ten hold about 5.3%. Germline loops: CDR1 SGDLS, CDR2 YYNGEE. V gave up 1 base and J gave up 2 bases; unmatched junction bases: 4. This CDR3 has 15 residues. The TCR was taken from a human donor with chronic lymphocytic leukemia. This sample comprised PBMCs, obtained at disease progression, from a patient treated with ibrutinib. The rearrangement uses TRBV9 and TRBJ2-7; 9 positions agree with TRBD2. CDR3 residues: CASSVSAGGTYEQYF. The CDR3 nucleotides are TGTGCCAGCAGCGTATCAGCGGGAGGCACCTACGAGCAGTACTTC.